This T cell receptor (beta chain) appears in the sequencing data of a study of a mutant IDH1 vaccine in newly diagnosed glioma listed by TCRdb under 2021. For the study in its entirety: Of the 30 to 35 patients who were treated, 62.5% were male and roughly 40% were female, and the mean age was roughly 40 years. Prior to enrollment, standard therapy consisting of radiotherapy alone, temozolomide alone, or radiochemotherapy with temozolomide had been administered to patients, with the combination being received by most patients. Peripheral blood was collected at six visits: V03 (baseline), V05, V07, V10, V12 and V13. Longitudinal TCRB deep sequencing was done for 25 to 30 treated patients, wherever samples were available for exploratory analyses.

Library creation used the immunoSEQ multiplex PCR assay. Following the manufacturer's protocol, the hsTCRB Kit was used to amplify rearranged TCR beta chain sequences. An Illumina MiSeq was used to sequence the TCRB libraries. Per the authors' processing: Demultiplexing, trimming and gene mapping were performed with the kit vendor's proprietary platform. Imported from immuneACCESS, the table was reduced by TCRdb to in-frame sequences with V and J called. These copies leave out some clones; in studies compared against another copy, an unresolved V gene accounts for under half, and the cause of the remainder is not known. That table supplies the V and J calls and clone size; D and trimming were determined from the DNA. The sample profile shows more than 50,000 clones; 80% to 90% of them were found once. The ten most abundant clones make up 2.5% to 3.5% of the sample. V gives up 3 bases and J gives up 10 bases, and the segment between their germline ends measures 15 bases. Spanning cysteine to phenylalanine, the CDR3 consists of 13 amino acids. This entry keeps only the CDR3 DNA: 39 bases, framed from base 1. CDR1 is given as SGHAT and CDR2 as FQNNGV, both from the germline V gene.

The full study reports these points: PBMC samples for TCRB deep sequencing were selected based on availability. Pseudoprogression appeared unrelated to alterations in the top peripheral T cell clonotypes detected by TCRB sequencing. The authors stated that sample limitations prevented analyses of patient blood samples from being reproduced. Immune responses induced by the vaccine were seen in around 94% of patients across multiple MHC alleles.

A word on this clone: Its antigen is not yet known. One base away there is no much larger clone; base qualities are not given.

Per the publication, the time point label means: baseline, week 1 (first vaccination visit). The treatment or condition label here, explained by the study, means: pre-vaccination baseline after standard-of-care therapy. Donors had newly diagnosed WHO grade 3 or 4 IDH1-mutant astrocytomas with loss of nuclear ATRX. The samples were drawn from NOA16, a multicentre, single-arm, open-label phase I trial in Germany that tested a mutant IDH1 peptide vaccine in humans for the first time. For immunogenicity testing, the blood drawn at visit V03 was used as the baseline sample. Genomic DNA for TCRB sequencing was isolated from EDTA blood with the DNeasy Blood and Tissue Kit.

This chain is built from TRBV11-2 and TRBJ1-1; the best D guess is TRBD1, with 5 bases matching. This TCR derives from a man aged 25-45 years with glioma. This material consisted of PBMCs, taken from a glioma patient treated with radiotherapy, temozolomide or both. The CDR3: CASSFGTAQGAFF. The bases are TGTGCCAGCAGCTTTGGGACGGCGCAAGGAGCTTTCTTT.